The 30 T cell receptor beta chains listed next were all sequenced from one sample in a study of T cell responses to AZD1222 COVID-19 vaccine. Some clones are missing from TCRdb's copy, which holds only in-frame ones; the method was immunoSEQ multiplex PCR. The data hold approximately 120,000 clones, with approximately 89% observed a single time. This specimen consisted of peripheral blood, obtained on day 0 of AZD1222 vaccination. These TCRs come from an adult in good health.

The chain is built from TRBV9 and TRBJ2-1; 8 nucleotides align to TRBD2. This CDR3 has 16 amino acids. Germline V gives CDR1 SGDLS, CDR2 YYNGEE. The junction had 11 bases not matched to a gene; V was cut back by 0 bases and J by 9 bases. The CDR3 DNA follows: TGTGCCAGCAGCGTAGCTATCGGGGGGGCAGTGGGTGAGCAGTTCTTC. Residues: CASSVAIGGAVGEQFF.

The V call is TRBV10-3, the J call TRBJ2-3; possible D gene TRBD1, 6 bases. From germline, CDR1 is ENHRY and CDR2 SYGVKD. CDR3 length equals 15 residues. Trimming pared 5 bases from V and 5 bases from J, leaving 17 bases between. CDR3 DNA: TGTGCCATCAGTAGCCGGGACACCTTGTTAGATACGCAGTATTTT. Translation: CAISSRDTLLDTQYF.

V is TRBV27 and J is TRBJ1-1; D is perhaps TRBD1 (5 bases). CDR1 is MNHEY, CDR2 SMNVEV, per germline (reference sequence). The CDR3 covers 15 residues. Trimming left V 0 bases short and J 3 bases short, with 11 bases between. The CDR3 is CASSLSGVLDTEAFF. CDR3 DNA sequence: TGTGCCAGCAGTTTATCGGGGGTTCTAGACACTGAAGCTTTCTTT.

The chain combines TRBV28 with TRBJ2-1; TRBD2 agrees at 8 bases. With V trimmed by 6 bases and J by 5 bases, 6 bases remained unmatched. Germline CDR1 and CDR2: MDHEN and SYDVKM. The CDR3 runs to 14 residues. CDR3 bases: TGTGCCAGCAGCAAGCGGGGGACTAACAATGAGCAGTTCTTC. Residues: CASSKRGTNNEQFF.

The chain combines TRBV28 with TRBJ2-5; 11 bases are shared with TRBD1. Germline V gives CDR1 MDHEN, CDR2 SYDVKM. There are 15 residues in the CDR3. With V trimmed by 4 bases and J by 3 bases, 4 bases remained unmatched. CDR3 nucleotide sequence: TGTGCCAGCAGTTCCGGGACAGGGGGAAAAGAGACCCAGTACTTC. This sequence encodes CASSSGTGGKETQYF.

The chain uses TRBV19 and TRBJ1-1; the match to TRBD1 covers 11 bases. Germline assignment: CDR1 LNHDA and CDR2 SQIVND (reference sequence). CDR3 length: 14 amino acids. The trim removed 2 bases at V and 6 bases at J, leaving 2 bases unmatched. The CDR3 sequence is CASSIRDRGSEAFF. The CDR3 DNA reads TGTGCCAGTAGTATACGGGACAGGGGGTCTGAAGCTTTCTTT.

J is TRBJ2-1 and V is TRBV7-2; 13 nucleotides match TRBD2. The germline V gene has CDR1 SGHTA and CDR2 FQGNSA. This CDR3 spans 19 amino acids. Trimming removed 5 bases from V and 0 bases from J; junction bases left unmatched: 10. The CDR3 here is CASSQATSGGARSYNEQFF. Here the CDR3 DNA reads TGTGCCAGCAGCCAGGCCACTAGCGGGGGGGCTCGCTCCTACAATGAGCAGTTCTTC.

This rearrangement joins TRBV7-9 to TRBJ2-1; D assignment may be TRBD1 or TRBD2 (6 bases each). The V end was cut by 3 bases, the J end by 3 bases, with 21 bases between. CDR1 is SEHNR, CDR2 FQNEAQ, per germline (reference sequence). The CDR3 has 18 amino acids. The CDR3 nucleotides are TGTGCCAGCAGCTTTGGGGGGCGGATTCCGGAGCGCTACAATGAGCAGTTCTTC. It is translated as CASSFGGRIPERYNEQFF.

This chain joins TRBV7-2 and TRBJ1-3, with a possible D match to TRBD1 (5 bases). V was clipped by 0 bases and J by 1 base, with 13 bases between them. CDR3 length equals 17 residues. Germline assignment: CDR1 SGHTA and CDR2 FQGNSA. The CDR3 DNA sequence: TGTGCCAGCAGCTTAGCGCCGGTTGGGGGGTCTGGAAACACCATATATTTT. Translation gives CASSLAPVGGSGNTIYF.

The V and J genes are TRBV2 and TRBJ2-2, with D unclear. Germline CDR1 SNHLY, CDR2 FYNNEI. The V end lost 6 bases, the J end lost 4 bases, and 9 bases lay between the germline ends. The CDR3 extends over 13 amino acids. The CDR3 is CASSLVRTGELFF. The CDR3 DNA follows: TGTGCCAGCAGCCTGGTCCGCACCGGGGAGCTGTTTTTT. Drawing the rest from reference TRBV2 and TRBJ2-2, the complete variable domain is EPEVTQTPSHQVTQMGQEVILRCVPISNHLYFYWYRQILGQKVEFLVSFYNNEISEKSEIFDDQFSVERPDGSNFTLKIRSTKLEDSAMYFCASSLVRTGELFFGEGSRLTVL.

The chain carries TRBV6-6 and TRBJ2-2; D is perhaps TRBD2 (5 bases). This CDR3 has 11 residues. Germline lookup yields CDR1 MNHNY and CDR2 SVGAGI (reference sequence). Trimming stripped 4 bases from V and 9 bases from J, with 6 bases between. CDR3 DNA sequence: TGTGCCAGCAGTTGGACTCGGGAGCTGTTTTTT. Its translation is CASSWTRELFF.

CDR3 residues: CASSILTAGAKSGYTF. DNA of the CDR3: TGTGCCAGTAGTATACTAACGGCGGGGGCCAAATCTGGCTACACCTTC. V usage is TRBV19 and J usage is TRBJ1-2; D perhaps matches TRBD1 (6 bases). This CDR3 has 16 residues. V shed 2 bases and J shed 7 bases, with 20 bases lying between them. CDR1 is LNHDA, CDR2 SQIVND, per germline (reference sequence). Complete variable domain (other parts from reference TRBV19 and TRBJ1-2): DGGITQSPKYLFRKEGQNVTLSCEQNLNHDAMYWYRQDPGQGLRLIYYSQIVNDFQKGDIAEGYSVSREKKESFPLTVTSAQKNPTAFYLCASSILTAGAKSGYTFGSGTRLTVV.

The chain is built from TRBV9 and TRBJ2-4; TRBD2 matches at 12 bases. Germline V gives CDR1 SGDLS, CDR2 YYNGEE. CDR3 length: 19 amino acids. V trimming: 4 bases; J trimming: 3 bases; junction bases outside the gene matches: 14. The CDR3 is CASSKGASGGALGKNIQYF. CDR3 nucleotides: TGTGCCAGCAGCAAAGGGGCTAGCGGGGGGGCCTTGGGCAAAAACATTCAGTACTTC.

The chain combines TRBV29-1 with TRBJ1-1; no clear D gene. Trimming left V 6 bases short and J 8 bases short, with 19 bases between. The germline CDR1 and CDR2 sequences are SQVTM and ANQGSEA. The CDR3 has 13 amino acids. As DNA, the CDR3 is TGCAGCGTCTCGGAGGTCCTAACTTCAGAAGCTTTCTTT. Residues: CSVSEVLTSEAFF. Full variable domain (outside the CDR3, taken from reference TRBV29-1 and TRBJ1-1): SAVISQKPSRDICQRGTSLTIQCQVDSQVTMMFWYRQQPGQSLTLIATANQGSEATYESGFVIDKFPISRPNLTFSTLTVSNMSPEDSSIYLCSVSEVLTSEAFFGQGTRLTVV.

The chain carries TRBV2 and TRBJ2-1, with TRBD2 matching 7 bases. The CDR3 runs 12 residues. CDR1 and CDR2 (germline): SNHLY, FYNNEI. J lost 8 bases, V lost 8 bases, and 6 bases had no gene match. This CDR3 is CASGWGGDEQFF. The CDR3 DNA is TGTGCCAGCGGTTGGGGGGGAGATGAGCAGTTCTTC. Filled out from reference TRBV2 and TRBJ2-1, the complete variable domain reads EPEVTQTPSHQVTQMGQEVILRCVPISNHLYFYWYRQILGQKVEFLVSFYNNEISEKSEIFDDQFSVERPDGSNFTLKIRSTKLEDSAMYFCASGWGGDEQFFGPGTRLTVL.

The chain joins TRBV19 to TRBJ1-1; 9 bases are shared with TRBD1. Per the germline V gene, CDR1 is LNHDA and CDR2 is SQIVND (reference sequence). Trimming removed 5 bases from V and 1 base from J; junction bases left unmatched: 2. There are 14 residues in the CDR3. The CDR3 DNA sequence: TGTGCCAGTAGTGTGGACAGGGGGAACACTGAAGCTTTCTTT. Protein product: CASSVDRGNTEAFF.

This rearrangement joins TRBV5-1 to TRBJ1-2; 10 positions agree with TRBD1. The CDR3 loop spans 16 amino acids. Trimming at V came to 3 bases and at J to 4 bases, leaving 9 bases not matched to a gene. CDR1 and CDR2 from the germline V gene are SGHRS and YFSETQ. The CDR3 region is CASSSDTGTGVYGYTF. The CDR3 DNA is TGCGCCAGCAGCTCGGATACCGGGACAGGGGTCTATGGCTACACCTTC.

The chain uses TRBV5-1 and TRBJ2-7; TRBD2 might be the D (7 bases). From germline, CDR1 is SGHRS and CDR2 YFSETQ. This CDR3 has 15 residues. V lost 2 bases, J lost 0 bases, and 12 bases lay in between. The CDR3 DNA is TGCGCCAGCAGCTTACAAGGGGGGGGCTCCTACGAGCAGTACTTC. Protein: CASSLQGGGSYEQYF.

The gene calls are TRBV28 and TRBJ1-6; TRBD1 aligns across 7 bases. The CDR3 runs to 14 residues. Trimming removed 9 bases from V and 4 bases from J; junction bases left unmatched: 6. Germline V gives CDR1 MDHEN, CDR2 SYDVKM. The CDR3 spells CASRQGGYNSPLHF. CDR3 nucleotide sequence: TGTGCCAGTCGACAGGGAGGGTATAATTCACCCCTCCACTTT. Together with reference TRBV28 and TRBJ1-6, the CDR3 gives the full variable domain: DVKVTQSSRYLVKRTGEKVFLECVQDMDHENMFWYRQDPGLGLRLIYFSYDVKMKEKGDIPEGYSVSREKKERFSLILESASTNQTSMYLCASRQGGYNSPLHFGNGTRLTVT.

The chain's CDR3 is CASLNRHYNEQFF. Written as DNA, the CDR3 is TGTGCCAGCCTGAATCGGCACTACAATGAGCAGTTCTTC. This chain connects TRBV3-1 (or the pseudogene TRBV3-2) to TRBJ2-1; the D is unclear. Germline-derived CDR1 and CDR2 are LGHDT and YNNKEL (reference sequence). V was shortened by 8 bases and J by 3 bases, with 11 bases between the two germline ends. The CDR3 totals 13 residues.

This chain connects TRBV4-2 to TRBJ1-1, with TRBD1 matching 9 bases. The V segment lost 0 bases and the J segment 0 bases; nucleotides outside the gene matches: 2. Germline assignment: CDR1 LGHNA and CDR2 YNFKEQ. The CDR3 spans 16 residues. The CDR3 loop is CASSQEQGALNTEAFF. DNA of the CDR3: TGTGCCAGCAGCCAAGAACAGGGGGCTCTGAACACTGAAGCTTTCTTT.

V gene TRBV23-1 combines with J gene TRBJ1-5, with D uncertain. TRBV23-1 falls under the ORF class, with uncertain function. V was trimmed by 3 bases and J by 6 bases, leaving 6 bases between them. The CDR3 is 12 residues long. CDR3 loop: CASSQGFQPQHF. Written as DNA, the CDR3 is TGCGCCAGCAGTCAGGGATTTCAGCCCCAGCATTTT.

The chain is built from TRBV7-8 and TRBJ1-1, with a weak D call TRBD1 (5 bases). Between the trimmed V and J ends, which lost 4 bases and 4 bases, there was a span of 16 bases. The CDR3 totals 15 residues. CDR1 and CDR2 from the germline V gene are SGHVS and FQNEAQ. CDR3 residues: CASSSLGGELTEAFF. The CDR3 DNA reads TGTGCCAGCAGCTCGCTCGGAGGGGAACTCACTGAAGCTTTCTTT.

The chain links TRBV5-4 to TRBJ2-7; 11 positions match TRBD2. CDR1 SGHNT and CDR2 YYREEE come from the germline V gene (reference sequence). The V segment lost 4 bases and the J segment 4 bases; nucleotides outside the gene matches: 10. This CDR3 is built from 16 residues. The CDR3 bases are TGTGCCAGCAGCCGCCTGGGGACTAGCGGTTTTTACGAGCAGTACTTC. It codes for CASSRLGTSGFYEQYF. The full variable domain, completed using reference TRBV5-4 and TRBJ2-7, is ETGVTQSPTHLIKTRGQQVTLRCSSQSGHNTVSWYQQALGQGPQFIFQYYREEENGRGNFPPRFSGLQFPNYSSELNVNALELDDSALYLCASSRLGTSGFYEQYFGPGTRLTVT.

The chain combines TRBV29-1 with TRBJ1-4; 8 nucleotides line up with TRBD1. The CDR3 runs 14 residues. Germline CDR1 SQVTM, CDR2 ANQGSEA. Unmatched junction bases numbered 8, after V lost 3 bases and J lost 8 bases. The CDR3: CSVDQGAYGEKLFF. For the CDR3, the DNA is TGCAGCGTTGACCAGGGGGCGTATGGAGAAAAACTGTTTTTT. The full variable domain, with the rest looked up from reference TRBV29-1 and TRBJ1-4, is SAVISQKPSRDICQRGTSLTIQCQVDSQVTMMFWYRQQPGQSLTLIATANQGSEATYESGFVIDKFPISRPNLTFSTLTVSNMSPEDSSIYLCSVDQGAYGEKLFFGSGTQLSVL.

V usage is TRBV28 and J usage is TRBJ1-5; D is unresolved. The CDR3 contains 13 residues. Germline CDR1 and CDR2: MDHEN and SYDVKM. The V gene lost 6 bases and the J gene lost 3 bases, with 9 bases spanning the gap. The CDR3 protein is CASRSGHNQPQHF. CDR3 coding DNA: TGTGCCAGCAGGTCGGGCCACAATCAGCCCCAGCATTTT. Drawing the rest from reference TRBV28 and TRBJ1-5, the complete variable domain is DVKVTQSSRYLVKRTGEKVFLECVQDMDHENMFWYRQDPGLGLRLIYFSYDVKMKEKGDIPEGYSVSREKKERFSLILESASTNQTSMYLCASRSGHNQPQHFGDGTRLSIL.

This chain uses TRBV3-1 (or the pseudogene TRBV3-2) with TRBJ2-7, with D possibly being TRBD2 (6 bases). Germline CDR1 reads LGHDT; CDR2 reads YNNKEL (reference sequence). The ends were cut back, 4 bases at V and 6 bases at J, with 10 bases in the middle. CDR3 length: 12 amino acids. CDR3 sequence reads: CASSLQGGEQYF. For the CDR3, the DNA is TGTGCCAGCAGCCTTCAGGGAGGCGAGCAGTACTTC.

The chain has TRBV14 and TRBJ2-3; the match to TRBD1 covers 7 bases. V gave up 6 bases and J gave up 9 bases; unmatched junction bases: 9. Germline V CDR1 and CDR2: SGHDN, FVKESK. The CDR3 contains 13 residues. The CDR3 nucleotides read TGTGCCAGCAGTCGCCTCGACAGGGTGACGCAGTATTTT. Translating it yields CASSRLDRVTQYF.

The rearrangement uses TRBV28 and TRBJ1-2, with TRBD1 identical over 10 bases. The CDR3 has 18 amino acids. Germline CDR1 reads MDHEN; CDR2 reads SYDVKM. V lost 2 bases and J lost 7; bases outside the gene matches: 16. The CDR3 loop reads CASSLGTGVFLPHIGYTF. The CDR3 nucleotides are TGTGCCAGCAGTTTAGGGACAGGGGTGTTTCTCCCTCATATTGGCTACACCTTC.

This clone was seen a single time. As DNA, the CDR3 is TGCAGCGTTGACCCTAGGACAGGGGGCAATGCTGAAGCTTTCTTT. It codes for CSVDPRTGGNAEAFF. The chain recombines TRBV29-1 with TRBJ1-1, with 11 bases matching TRBD1. V was pared by 3 bases and J by 6 bases, with 9 bases of the junction left unmatched. The germline CDR1 and CDR2 sequences are SQVTM and ANQGSEA. This CDR3 comprises 15 residues. Combining the CDR3 with reference TRBV29-1 and TRBJ1-1 gives the whole variable domain SAVISQKPSRDICQRGTSLTIQCQVDSQVTMMFWYRQQPGQSLTLIATANQGSEATYESGFVIDKFPISRPNLTFSTLTVSNMSPEDSSIYLCSVDPRTGGNAEAFFGQGTRLTVV.